One sample yielded the 22 T cell receptor beta chains listed below, sequenced in a study of early T cells in non-severe SARS-CoV-2 infection. TCRdb called the 5' RACE reads again in MiXCR, with one record for every CDR3 protein. The profile shows 75,000 to 80,000 distinct CDR3 sequences, about 17% of them singletons. The material sequenced was whole blood. The receptors derive from an adult who was a healthcare worker with PCR-confirmed SARS-CoV-2 infection or an uninfected control (not recorded which).

The J gene is TRBJ2-7, the V gene TRBV11-2; D may match TRBD1 or TRBD2 (5 bases each). Germline V lookup: CDR1 SGHAT, CDR2 FQNNGV. The CDR3 spans 13 residues. Trimming removed 7 bases from V and 2 bases from J, with 12 bases in between. The CDR3: CASMAGAPYEQYF. The CDR3 DNA reads TGTGCCAGCATGGCCGGGGCCCCCTACGAGCAGTACTTC.

This chain connects TRBV7-8 to TRBJ2-5, with D possibly matching TRBD1 (6 bases). The germline V gene encodes CDR1 SGHVS and CDR2 FQNEAQ. Trimming shortened V by 1 base and J by 7 bases, and 22 bases separated the two germline ends. This CDR3 contains 17 residues. The CDR3 DNA reads as TGTGCCAGCAGCTTAGGCCTATGGAACAGGGCGGAAGGGACCCAGTACTTC. Its protein product is CASSLGLWNRAEGTQYF.

This clonotype was seen more than once but under ten times. This rearrangement joins TRBV6-1 to TRBJ2-4; no clear D gene. The V and J ends lost 4 bases and 0 bases respectively, with 4 bases between them. Germline assignment: CDR1 MNHNS and CDR2 SASEGT. CDR3 size: 13 residues. The CDR3 DNA reads TGTGCCAGCAGTGGCGGAGCCAAAAACATTCAGTACTTC. Translation gives CASSGGAKNIQYF.

The V call is TRBV7-3, the J call TRBJ1-1; the match to TRBD1 covers 10 bases. CDR3 size: 15 residues. V lost 5 bases, J lost 8 bases, and 11 bases stayed unmatched. Germline assignment: CDR1 SGHTA and CDR2 FQGTGA. CDR3 in amino acids: CASSQDRDRGEEAFF. For the CDR3, the DNA is TGTGCCAGCAGCCAAGACCGGGACAGGGGAGAAGAAGCTTTCTTT. The full variable domain, completed using reference TRBV7-3 and TRBJ1-1, is GAGVSQTPSNKVTEKGKYVELRCDPISGHTALYWYRQSLGQGPEFLIYFQGTGAADDSGLPNDRFFAVRPEGSVSTLKIQRTERGDSAVYLCASSQDRDRGEEAFFGQGTRLTVV.

This sequence joins TRBV5-1 and TRBJ2-1; D unresolved. Germline values: CDR1 SGHRS, CDR2 YFSETQ. V was shortened by 0 bases and J by 0 bases, with 7 bases between the two germline ends. This CDR3 is built from 15 residues. CDR3 sequence reads: CASSLESSSYNEQFF. CDR3 nucleotide sequence: TGCGCCAGCAGCTTGGAAAGCAGCTCCTACAATGAGCAGTTCTTC.

V gene TRBV5-1 combines with J gene TRBJ2-2; D is perhaps TRBD1 (5 bases). This CDR3 has 16 residues. The V gene's germline CDR1 is SGHRS and CDR2 YFSETQ. V lost 7 bases and J 2 bases, leaving 18 bases between the germline ends. Here the CDR3 reads CASAPDLTGNTGELFF. CDR3 nucleotide sequence: TGCGCCAGCGCCCCCGACCTTACAGGAAACACCGGGGAGCTGTTTTTT.

This chain uses TRBV2 with TRBJ2-3, with 12 bases aligning to TRBD2. The ends lost 5 bases at V and 5 bases at J; junction bases unmatched: 2. The germline V gene has CDR1 SNHLY and CDR2 FYNNEI. The length of the CDR3 is 14 residues. The CDR3 loop reads CASSSLAGGDTQYF. CDR3 nucleotide sequence: TGTGCCAGCAGTTCACTAGCGGGGGGAGATACGCAGTATTTT.

The chain employs TRBV28 and TRBJ1-1, with D possibly matching TRBD1 (5 bases). This CDR3 region has 12 residues. Deletions cut 7 bases from V and 8 bases from J, with 14 bases between. Germline-derived CDR1 and CDR2 are MDHEN and SYDVKM. This CDR3 reads CASTLWQGEAFF. For the CDR3, the DNA is TGTGCCAGCACCCTCTGGCAGGGAGAAGCTTTCTTT.

The V and J genes are TRBV5-1 and TRBJ2-6; a weak D match, TRBD1 (5 bases). Germline CDR1 is SGHRS and CDR2 is YFSETQ. The V end was cut by 0 bases, the J end by 4 bases, with 17 bases between. The CDR3 is made up of 18 amino acids. CDR3 protein: CASSLGETAMWGANVLTF. The CDR3 nucleotides read TGCGCCAGCAGCTTGGGCGAGACAGCCATGTGGGGGGCCAACGTCCTGACTTTC.

This clonotype was observed a handful of times. The J gene is TRBJ2-3, the V gene TRBV7-6; tentatively, D is TRBD2 (6 bases). Trimming cost V 4 bases and J 3 bases, with 20 bases left between them. Per germline, CDR1 SGHVS and CDR2 FNYEAQ. The CDR3 is made up of 17 amino acids. This CDR3 is CASSSLWRDGRTDTQYF. The CDR3 DNA reads as TGTGCCAGCAGCTCCCTTTGGCGGGATGGGAGGACAGATACGCAGTATTTT.

This clonotype was detected only a few times. The genes are TRBV11-2 and TRBJ1-2, with a possible D match to TRBD1 (5 bases). Germline V gene lookup returns CDR1 SGHAT and CDR2 FQNNGV. V was trimmed by 4 bases and J by 3 bases, leaving 12 bases between them. The CDR3 consists of 14 residues. CDR3 in amino acids: CASSSPGTDYGYTF. The CDR3 DNA reads TGTGCCAGCAGCTCTCCCGGGACTGACTATGGCTACACCTTC.

CDR3: CSASIQGTEAFF. CDR3 DNA sequence: TGCAGTGCTAGCATACAGGGGACTGAAGCTTTCTTT. The chain links TRBV20-1 to TRBJ1-1; 7 positions match TRBD1. Germline-derived CDR1 and CDR2 are DFQATT and SNEGSKA (reference sequence). The CDR3 totals 12 residues. With 3 bases clipped from V and 5 bases from J, the junction kept 3 bases outside the gene matches.

There are a few counts of this clonotype. The chain has TRBV10-3 and TRBJ2-3, with 9 nucleotides matching TRBD1. Germline CDR1 reads ENHRY; CDR2 reads SYGVKD. V shed 0 bases and J 0 bases; nucleotides not matched to a gene: 4. The CDR3 runs 17 residues. The chain's CDR3 is CAISESGTGTSTDTQYF. DNA for the CDR3: TGTGCCATCAGTGAGTCCGGGACAGGGACGAGCACAGATACGCAGTATTTT.

This clonotype was detected many times. The rearrangement joins TRBV6-1 to TRBJ2-3; TRBD2 matches at 8 bases. This CDR3 comprises 14 residues. Germline CDR1 MNHNS, CDR2 SASEGT. V lost 6 bases, J lost 4 bases, and 6 bases stayed unmatched. The CDR3 bases are TGTGCCAGCAGCCCCGGGGGGGTGGCAGATACGCAGTATTTT. Its translation is CASSPGGVADTQYF.

J is TRBJ1-2 and V is TRBV2; D perhaps matches TRBD1 (6 bases). The germline gives CDR1 SNHLY, CDR2 FYNNEI. CDR3 length: 13 amino acids. V was cut by 6 bases and J by 4 bases, with 12 bases left in between. The CDR3 nucleotides read TGTGCCAGCAGCGGACAGATTTTCTATGGCTACACCTTC. It encodes CASSGQIFYGYTF.

The chain carries TRBV6-6 and TRBJ2-1; 7 nucleotides align to TRBD2. J lost 7 bases, V lost 7 bases, and 4 bases had no gene match. The CDR3 contains 12 residues. Germline assignment: CDR1 MNHNY and CDR2 SVGAGI (reference sequence). The CDR3 bases are TGTGCCAGCACTCTAGCGGAGAATGAGCAGTTCTTC. As protein: CASTLAENEQFF.

The sample holds a few counts of this clonotype. V gene TRBV7-9 combines with J gene TRBJ1-2; 7 bases align to TRBD1. This CDR3 has 13 residues. Germline V gene data show CDR1 as SEHNR and CDR2 as FQNEAQ (reference sequence). Germline trimming cut 5 bases from V and 6 bases from J; bases unmatched to any gene: 6. The CDR3 region is CASSRDSLNGYTF. The CDR3 region has the DNA TGTGCCAGCAGCCGGGACAGTCTCAATGGCTACACCTTC.

This clonotype appeared a few times. This chain joins TRBV7-9 and TRBJ2-5; D is perhaps TRBD2 (6 bases). There are 14 residues in the CDR3. Germline V CDR1 and CDR2: SEHNR, FQNEAQ (reference sequence). Trimming left V 3 bases short and J 4 bases short, with 12 bases between. The CDR3 reads CASSLVGGLETQYF. The CDR3 DNA reads TGTGCCAGCAGCTTGGTTGGAGGGCTAGAGACCCAGTACTTC.

This chain connects TRBV9 to TRBJ1-1, with D possibly matching TRBD1 (5 bases). Germline CDR1 and CDR2: SGDLS and YYNGEE. The V end was cut by 5 bases, the J end by 8 bases, with 16 bases between. There are 13 residues in the CDR3. The CDR3 loop is CASSASWGAEAFF. The CDR3 DNA reads as TGTGCCAGCAGTGCCTCCTGGGGCGCCGAAGCTTTCTTT.

This clonotype was recorded many times. The J gene is TRBJ2-7, the V gene TRBV12-3 or TRBV12-4; TRBD2 is a possible D gene (5 bases). V was clipped by 4 bases and J by 9 bases, with 19 bases between them. There are 14 residues in the CDR3. CDR3: CASSSRLDGDPQYF. DNA of the CDR3: TGTGCCAGCAGTTCCCGACTGGACGGGGATCCGCAGTACTTC.

This clonotype was recorded at least ten times. The rearrangement joins TRBV7-9 to TRBJ2-1; D gene uncertain. The ends were cut back, 1 base at V and 6 bases at J, with 22 bases in the middle. CDR3 length: 18 amino acids. The V gene's germline CDR1 is SEHNR and CDR2 FQNEAQ (reference sequence). The CDR3, as DNA: TGTGCCAGCAGCTTAGAGGGCTTCTTGGGCCGTAGAGGCAATGAGCAGTTCTTC. Amino acid sequence: CASSLEGFLGRRGNEQFF.

The V call is TRBV4-1, the J call TRBJ1-4; 9 bases are a match to TRBD1. Germline assignment: CDR1 MGHRA and CDR2 YSYEKL. The CDR3 consists of 16 residues. Trimming at V came to 3 bases and at J to 6 bases, leaving 8 bases not matched to a gene. CDR3 nucleotide sequence: TGCGCCAGCAGCCACGCTGGGACAGGGAAGGATGAAAAACTGTTTTTT. Translating gives CASSHAGTGKDEKLFF.